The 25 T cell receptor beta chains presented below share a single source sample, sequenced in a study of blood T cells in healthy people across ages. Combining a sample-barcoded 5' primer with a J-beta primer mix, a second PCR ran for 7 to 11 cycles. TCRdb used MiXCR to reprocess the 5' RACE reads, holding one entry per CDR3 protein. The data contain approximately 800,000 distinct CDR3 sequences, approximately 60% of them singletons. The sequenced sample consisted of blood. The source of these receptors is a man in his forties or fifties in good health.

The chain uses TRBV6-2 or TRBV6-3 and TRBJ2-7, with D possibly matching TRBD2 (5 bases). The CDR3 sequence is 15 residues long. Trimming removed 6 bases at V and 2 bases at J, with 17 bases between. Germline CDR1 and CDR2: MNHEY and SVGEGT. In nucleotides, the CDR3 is TGTGCCAGCAGACGCGGAGCGGTGACAACCTACGAGCAGTACTTC. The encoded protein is CASRRGAVTTYEQYF.

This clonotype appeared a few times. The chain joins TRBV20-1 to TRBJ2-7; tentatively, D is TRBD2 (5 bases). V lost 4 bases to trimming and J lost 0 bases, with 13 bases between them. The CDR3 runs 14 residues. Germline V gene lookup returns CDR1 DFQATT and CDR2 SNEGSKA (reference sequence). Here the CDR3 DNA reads TGCAGTGCTACAGGACTCCGGAGCTCCTACGAGCAGTACTTC. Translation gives CSATGLRSSYEQYF.

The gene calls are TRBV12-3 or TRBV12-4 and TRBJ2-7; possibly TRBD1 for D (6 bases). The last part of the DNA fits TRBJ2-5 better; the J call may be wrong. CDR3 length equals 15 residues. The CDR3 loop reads CASTSWTVQQETQYF. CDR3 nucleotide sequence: TGTGCCAGCACCAGCTGGACAGTCCAACAAGAGACCCAGTACTTC.

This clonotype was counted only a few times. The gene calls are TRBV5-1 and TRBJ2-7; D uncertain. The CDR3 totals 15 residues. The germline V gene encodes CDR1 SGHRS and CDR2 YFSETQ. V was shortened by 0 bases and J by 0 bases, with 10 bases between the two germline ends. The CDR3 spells CASSLGEEISYEQYF. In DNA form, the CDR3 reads TGCGCCAGCAGCTTGGGTGAGGAAATCTCCTACGAGCAGTACTTC.

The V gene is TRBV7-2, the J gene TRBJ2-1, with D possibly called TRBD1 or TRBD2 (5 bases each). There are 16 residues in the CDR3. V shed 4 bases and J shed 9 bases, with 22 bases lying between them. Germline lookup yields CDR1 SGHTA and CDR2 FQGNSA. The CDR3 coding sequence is TGTGCCAGCAGCTCGGAACCGGGACCCTCGAAGCGTGAGCAGTTCTTC. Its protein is CASSSEPGPSKREQFF.

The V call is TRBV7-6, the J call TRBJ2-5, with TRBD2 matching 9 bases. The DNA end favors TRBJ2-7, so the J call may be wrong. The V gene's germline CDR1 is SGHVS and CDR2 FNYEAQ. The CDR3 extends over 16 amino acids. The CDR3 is CASSGTSGPSSREQYF. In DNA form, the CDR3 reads TGTGCCAGCAGCGGTACTAGCGGGCCGTCTTCCCGCGAGCAGTACTTC.

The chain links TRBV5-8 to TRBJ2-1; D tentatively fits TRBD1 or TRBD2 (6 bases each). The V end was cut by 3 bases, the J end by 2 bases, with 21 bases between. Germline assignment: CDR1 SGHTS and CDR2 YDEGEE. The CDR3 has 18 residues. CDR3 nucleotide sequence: TGTGCCAGCAGCTCGAACGTTGGGGGGACACCAACCTACAATGAGCAGTTCTTC. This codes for CASSSNVGGTPTYNEQFF.

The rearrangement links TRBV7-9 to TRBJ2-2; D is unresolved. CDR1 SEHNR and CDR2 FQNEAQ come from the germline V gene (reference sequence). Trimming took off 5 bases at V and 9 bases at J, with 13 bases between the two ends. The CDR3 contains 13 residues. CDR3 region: CASSPAMGRELFF. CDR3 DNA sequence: TGTGCCAGCAGCCCCGCTATGGGAAGGGAGCTGTTTTTT.

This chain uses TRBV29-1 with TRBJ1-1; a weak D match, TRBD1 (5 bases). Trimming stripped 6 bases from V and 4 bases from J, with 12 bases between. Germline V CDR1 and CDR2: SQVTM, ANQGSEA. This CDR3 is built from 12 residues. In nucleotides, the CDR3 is TGCAGCGTCGGTGACAGTGGCACTGAAGCTTTCTTT. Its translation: CSVGDSGTEAFF.

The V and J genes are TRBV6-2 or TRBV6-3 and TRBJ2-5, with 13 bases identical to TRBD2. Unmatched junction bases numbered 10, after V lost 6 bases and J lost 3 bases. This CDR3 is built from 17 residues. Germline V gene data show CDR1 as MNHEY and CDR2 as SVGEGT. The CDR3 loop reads CASRPGLAGRFEETQYF. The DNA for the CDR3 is TGTGCCAGCAGGCCGGGACTAGCGGGGCGATTCGAAGAGACCCAGTACTTC.

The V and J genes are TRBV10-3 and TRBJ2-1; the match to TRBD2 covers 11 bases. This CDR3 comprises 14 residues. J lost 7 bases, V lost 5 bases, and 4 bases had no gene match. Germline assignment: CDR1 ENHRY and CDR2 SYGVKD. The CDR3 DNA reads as TGTGCCATCAGTCTAGCGGGGGGAATTAATGAGCAGTTCTTC. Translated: CAISLAGGINEQFF.

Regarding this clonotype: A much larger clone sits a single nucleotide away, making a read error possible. The chain's CDR3 is CACRRDLAKNIQYF. The CDR3 DNA sequence: TGTGCCTGCCGACGAGACTTAGCCAAAAACATTCAGTACTTC. The chain joins TRBV7-2 to TRBJ2-4, with D unclear. The V gene's germline CDR1 is SGHTA and CDR2 FQGNSA. This CDR3 spans 14 amino acids. V gave up 11 bases and J gave up 0 bases, with 14 bases separating them.

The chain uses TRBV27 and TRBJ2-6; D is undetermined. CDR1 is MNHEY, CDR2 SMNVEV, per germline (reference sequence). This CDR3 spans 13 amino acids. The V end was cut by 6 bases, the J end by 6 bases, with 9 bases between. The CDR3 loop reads CASSLRQANVLTF. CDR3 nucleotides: TGTGCCAGCAGCCTTAGACAGGCCAACGTCCTGACTTTC.

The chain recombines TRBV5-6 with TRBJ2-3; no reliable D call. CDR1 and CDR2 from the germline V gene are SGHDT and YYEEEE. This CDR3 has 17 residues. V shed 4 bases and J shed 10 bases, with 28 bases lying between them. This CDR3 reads CASSQWVRQTNLAPQYF. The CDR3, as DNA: TGTGCCAGCAGCCAATGGGTCCGGCAGACGAACCTTGCTCCGCAGTATTTT. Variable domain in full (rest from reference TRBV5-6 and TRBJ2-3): DAGVTQSPTHLIKTRGQQVTLRCSPKSGHDTVSWYQQALGQGPQFIFQYYEEEERQRGNFPDRFSGHQFPNYSSELNVNALLLGDSALYLCASSQWVRQTNLAPQYFGPGTRLTVL.

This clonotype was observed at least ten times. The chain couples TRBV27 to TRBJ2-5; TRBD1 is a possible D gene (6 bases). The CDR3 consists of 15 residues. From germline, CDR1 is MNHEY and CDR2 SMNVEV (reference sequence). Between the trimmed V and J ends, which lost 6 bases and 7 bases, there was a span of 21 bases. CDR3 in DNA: TGTGCCAGCAGCTTTGGCCAGGGGTTAAGGGGGACCCAGTACTTC. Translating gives CASSFGQGLRGTQYF.

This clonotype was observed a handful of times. This CDR3 is CASSLNPTESGAEAFF. CDR3 DNA sequence: TGTGCCAGCAGTTTAAATCCAACGGAGTCGGGCGCTGAAGCTTTCTTT. The chain carries TRBV6-2 or TRBV6-3 and TRBJ1-1; no firm D call. Germline loops: CDR1 MNHEY, CDR2 SVGEGT. CDR3 size: 16 residues. V was shortened by 4 bases and J by 6 bases, with 21 bases between the two germline ends.

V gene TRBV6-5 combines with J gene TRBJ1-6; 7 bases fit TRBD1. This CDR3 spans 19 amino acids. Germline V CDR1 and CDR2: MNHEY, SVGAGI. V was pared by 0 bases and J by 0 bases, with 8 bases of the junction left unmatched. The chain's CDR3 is CASSYSVGQTSSYNSPLHF. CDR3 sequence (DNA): TGTGCCAGCAGTTACTCCGTGGGACAGACTAGCTCCTATAATTCACCCCTCCACTTT.

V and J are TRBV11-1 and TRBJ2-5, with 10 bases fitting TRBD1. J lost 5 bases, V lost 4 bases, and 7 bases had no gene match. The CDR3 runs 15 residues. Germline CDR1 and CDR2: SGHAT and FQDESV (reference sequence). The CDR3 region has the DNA TGTGCCAGCAGCTCCAGGGACAGGGGATCGGAGACCCAGTACTTC. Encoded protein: CASSSRDRGSETQYF.

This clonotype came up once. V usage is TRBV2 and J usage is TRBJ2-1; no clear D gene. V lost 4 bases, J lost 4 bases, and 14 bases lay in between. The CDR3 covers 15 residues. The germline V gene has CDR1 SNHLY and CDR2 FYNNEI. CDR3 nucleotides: TGTGCCAGCAGTGTATCCCCCGTGGGTTACAATGAGCAGTTCTTC. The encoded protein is CASSVSPVGYNEQFF.

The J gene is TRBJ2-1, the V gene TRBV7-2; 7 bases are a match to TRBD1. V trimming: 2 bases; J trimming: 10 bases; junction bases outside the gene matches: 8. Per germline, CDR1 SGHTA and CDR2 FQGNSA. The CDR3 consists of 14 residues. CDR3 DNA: TGTGCCAGCAGCTTAACCCAGGGGGTGGGCGAGCAGTTCTTC. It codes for CASSLTQGVGEQFF.

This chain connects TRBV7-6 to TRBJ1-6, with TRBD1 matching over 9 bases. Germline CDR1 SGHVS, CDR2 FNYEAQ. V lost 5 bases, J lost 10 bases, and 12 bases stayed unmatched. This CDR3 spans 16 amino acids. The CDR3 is CASSLEQGAVGSPLHF. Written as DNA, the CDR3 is TGTGCCAGCAGCCTTGAACAGGGGGCGGTTGGGTCACCCCTCCACTTT.

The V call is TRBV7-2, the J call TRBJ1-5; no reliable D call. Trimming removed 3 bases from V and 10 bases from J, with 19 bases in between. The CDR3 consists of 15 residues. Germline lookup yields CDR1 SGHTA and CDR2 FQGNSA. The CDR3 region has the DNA TGTGCCAGCAGCTTCACCCCGACTGACCCCCAACCCCAGCATTTT. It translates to CASSFTPTDPQPQHF.

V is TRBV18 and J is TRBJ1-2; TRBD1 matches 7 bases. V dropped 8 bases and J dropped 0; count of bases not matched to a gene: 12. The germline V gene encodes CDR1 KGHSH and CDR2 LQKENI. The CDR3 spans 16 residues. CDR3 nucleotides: TGTGCCAGCACTCAGCGACAGGGTATCGCTAACTATGGCTACACCTTC. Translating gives CASTQRQGIANYGYTF.

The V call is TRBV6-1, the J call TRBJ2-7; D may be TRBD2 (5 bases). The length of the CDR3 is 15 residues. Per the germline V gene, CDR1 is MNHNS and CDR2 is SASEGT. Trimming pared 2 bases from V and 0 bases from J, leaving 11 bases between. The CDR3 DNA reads TGTGCCAGCAGTGAAACGGCGGGTAGCTCCTACGAGCAGTACTTC. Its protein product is CASSETAGSSYEQYF.

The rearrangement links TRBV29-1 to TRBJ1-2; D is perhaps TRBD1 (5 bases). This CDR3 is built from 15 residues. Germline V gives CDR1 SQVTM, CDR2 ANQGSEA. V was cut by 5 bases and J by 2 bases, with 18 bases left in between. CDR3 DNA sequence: TGCAGCGTTCAAGGAGGGGACGGGGGAAACTATGGCTACACCTTC. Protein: CSVQGGDGGNYGYTF.